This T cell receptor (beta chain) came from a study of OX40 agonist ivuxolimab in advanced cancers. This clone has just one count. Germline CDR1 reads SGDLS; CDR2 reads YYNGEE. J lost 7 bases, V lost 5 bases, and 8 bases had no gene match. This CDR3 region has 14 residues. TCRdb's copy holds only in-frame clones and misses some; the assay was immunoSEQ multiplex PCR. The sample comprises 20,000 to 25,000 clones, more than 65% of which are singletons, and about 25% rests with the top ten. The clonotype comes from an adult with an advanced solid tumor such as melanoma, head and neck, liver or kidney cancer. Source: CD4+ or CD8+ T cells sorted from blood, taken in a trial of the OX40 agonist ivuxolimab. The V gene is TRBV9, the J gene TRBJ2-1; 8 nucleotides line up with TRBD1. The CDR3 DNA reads TGTGCCAGCAGGGGGACAGGCGAGGTTAATGAGCAGTTCTTC. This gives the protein CASRGTGEVNEQFF.